Below are 14 T cell receptor beta chains sequenced from a single sample in a study of blood T cell repertoires in COVID-19. The data were produced by immunoSEQ multiplex PCR, yet TCRdb's version contains in-frame clones alone and is incomplete. The profile covers approximately 360,000 clones, with 89% appearing a single time and 0.95% to 1.5% taken by the ten largest. The sample was peripheral blood. The receptors were gathered from a man aged 35-49 years with acute or convalescent COVID-19.

A single count supports this clone. The rearrangement joins TRBV7-3 to TRBJ2-7; 7 bases agree with TRBD2. This CDR3 is 13 amino acids long. Germline V lookup: CDR1 SGHTA, CDR2 FQGTGA. Unmatched junction bases numbered 4, after V lost 3 bases and J lost 5 bases. This CDR3 reads CASSLTSWDEQYF. The CDR3 DNA is TGTGCCAGCAGCTTGACTAGCTGGGACGAGCAGTACTTC.

J is TRBJ1-5 and V is TRBV7-8; a possible D gene is TRBD1 (6 bases). This CDR3 region has 17 residues. The germline V gene has CDR1 SGHVS and CDR2 FQNEAQ. V lost 3 bases and J 7 bases, leaving 22 bases between the germline ends. This CDR3 reads CASSLRGAWGQGQPQHF. CDR3 DNA sequence: TGTGCCAGCAGCTTGCGGGGGGCTTGGGGTCAAGGGCAGCCCCAGCATTTT.

The chain is built from TRBV6-2 or TRBV6-3 and TRBJ2-1; 8 positions agree with TRBD2. This CDR3 has 17 amino acids. Germline V CDR1 and CDR2: MNHEY, SVGEGT. The V and J ends lost 2 bases and 3 bases, in that order; junction bases with no gene match: 9. The CDR3 is CASSYRGGAGLYNEQFF. Here the CDR3 DNA reads TGTGCCAGCAGTTACCGGGGGGGCGCAGGTCTCTACAATGAGCAGTTCTTC.

The chain employs TRBV4-1 and TRBJ2-1; the D is unclear. This CDR3 spans 15 amino acids. CDR1 MGHRA and CDR2 YSYEKL come from the germline V gene. V lost 0 bases to trimming and J lost 6 bases, with 12 bases between them. In nucleotides, the CDR3 is TGCGCCAGCAGCCAAGATGTTACGAGATTCAATGAGCAGTTCTTC. It is translated as CASSQDVTRFNEQFF.

This clone showed up just a few times. The gene calls are TRBV5-4 and TRBJ2-6, with D perhaps matching TRBD1 (6 bases). The CDR3 contains 16 residues. V lost 4 bases and J lost 1, with 12 bases in between. Germline V gene sequence: CDR1 SGHNT, CDR2 YYREEE (reference sequence). CDR3 in amino acids: CASSPLGGSGANVLTF. The CDR3 region has the DNA TGTGCCAGCAGCCCCTTAGGGGGATCTGGGGCCAACGTCCTGACTTTC. Based on the CDR3 plus reference TRBV5-4 and TRBJ2-6, the full variable domain is ETGVTQSPTHLIKTRGQQVTLRCSSQSGHNTVSWYQQALGQGPQFIFQYYREEENGRGNFPPRFSGLQFPNYSSELNVNALELDDSALYLCASSPLGGSGANVLTFGAGSRLTVL.

The chain links TRBV6-2 or TRBV6-3 to TRBJ2-2, with 7 positions matching TRBD1. The CDR3 spans 17 residues. CDR1 MNHEY and CDR2 SVGEGT come from the germline V gene. Trimming removed 2 bases from V and 2 bases from J; junction bases left unmatched: 8. CDR3 nucleotide sequence: TGTGCCAGCAGTTACGCCTTGGGACAGAAAAACACCGGGGAGCTGTTTTTT. Translated, it gives CASSYALGQKNTGELFF.

The chain uses TRBV28 and TRBJ1-6; 9 nucleotides line up with TRBD1. CDR3 size: 15 residues. J gave up 9 bases and V 5 bases, and 8 bases lay outside the gene matches. Germline CDR1 and CDR2: MDHEN and SYDVKM. CDR3 DNA: TGTGCCAGCAGTGAACCCGGGACAGGGATTTCACCCCTCCACTTT. This codes for CASSEPGTGISPLHF.

The rearrangement links TRBV4-1 to TRBJ1-2; tentative D call: TRBD1 (5 bases). CDR1 and CDR2 (germline): MGHRA, YSYEKL. There are 13 residues in the CDR3. Trimming shortened V by 1 base and J by 8 bases, and 11 bases separated the two germline ends. In DNA, the CDR3 is TGCGCCAGCAGCCAAGTTCAGGGTTGGGGCTACACCTTC. Its translation: CASSQVQGWGYTF.

A single count supports this clone. This chain uses TRBV30 with TRBJ1-5; D gene uncertain. V was shortened by 4 bases and J by 0 bases, with 19 bases between the two germline ends. Germline V lookup: CDR1 GTSNPN, CDR2 SVGIG (reference sequence). The CDR3 consists of 17 residues. The CDR3 is CAWNRRETDVSNQPQHF. In nucleotides, the CDR3 is TGTGCCTGGAATCGTAGGGAGACGGATGTTAGCAATCAGCCCCAGCATTTT.

CDR3 coding DNA: TGTGCCACCAGCAGATCGGGACAGCACTCCTACGAGCAGTACTTC. Translation: CATSRSGQHSYEQYF. This chain connects TRBV15 to TRBJ2-7; 7 bases are shared with TRBD1. V shed 2 bases, J shed 0 bases, and the junction held 4 bases outside the gene matches. CDR3 length: 15 amino acids. CDR1 LNHNV and CDR2 YYDKDF come from the germline V gene (reference sequence). Combining the CDR3 with reference TRBV15 and TRBJ2-7 gives the whole variable domain DAMVIQNPRYQVTQFGKPVTLSCSQTLNHNVMYWYQQKSSQAPKLLFHYYDKDFNNEADTPDNFQSRRPNTSFCFLDIRSPGLGDTAMYLCATSRSGQHSYEQYFGPGTRLTVT.

The rearrangement joins TRBV4-1 to TRBJ2-4, with D tentatively TRBD2 (6 bases). Trimming left V 0 bases short and J 6 bases short, with 15 bases between. The CDR3 is 16 amino acids. CDR1 and CDR2 (germline): MGHRA, YSYEKL. The CDR3 DNA reads TGCGCCAGCAGCCAAGAAGGCGGGATGGTCGGAAACATTCAGTACTTC. It is translated as CASSQEGGMVGNIQYF.

The chain has TRBV27 and TRBJ2-1; unclear D gene. With 5 bases removed from V and 0 bases from J, the gap between germline ends came to 11 bases. CDR1 is MNHEY, CDR2 SMNVEV, per germline (reference sequence). The length of the CDR3 is 15 residues. CDR3 sequence reads: CASSLKQSSYNEQFF. The CDR3 DNA reads TGTGCCAGCAGTCTTAAACAGAGCTCCTACAATGAGCAGTTCTTC.

This clone appeared a few times. The chain recombines TRBV28 with TRBJ2-7; D remains ambiguous. In germline, CDR1 is MDHEN, CDR2 SYDVKM. V dropped 3 bases and J dropped 1 base, with 4 bases sitting between them. The CDR3 contains 12 residues. CDR3 sequence reads: CASSLQSYEQYF. Here the CDR3 DNA reads TGTGCCAGCAGTTTGCAGTCCTACGAGCAGTACTTC.

The J gene is TRBJ2-1, the V gene TRBV6-5; the D gene is possibly TRBD2 (5 bases). Trimming shortened V by 5 bases and J by 1 base, and 12 bases separated the two germline ends. CDR3 length: 15 amino acids. CDR1 is MNHEY, CDR2 SVGAGI, per germline. The chain's CDR3 is CASSLVGVSYNEQFF. CDR3 coding DNA: TGTGCCAGCAGTCTTGTCGGGGTTTCCTACAATGAGCAGTTCTTC.